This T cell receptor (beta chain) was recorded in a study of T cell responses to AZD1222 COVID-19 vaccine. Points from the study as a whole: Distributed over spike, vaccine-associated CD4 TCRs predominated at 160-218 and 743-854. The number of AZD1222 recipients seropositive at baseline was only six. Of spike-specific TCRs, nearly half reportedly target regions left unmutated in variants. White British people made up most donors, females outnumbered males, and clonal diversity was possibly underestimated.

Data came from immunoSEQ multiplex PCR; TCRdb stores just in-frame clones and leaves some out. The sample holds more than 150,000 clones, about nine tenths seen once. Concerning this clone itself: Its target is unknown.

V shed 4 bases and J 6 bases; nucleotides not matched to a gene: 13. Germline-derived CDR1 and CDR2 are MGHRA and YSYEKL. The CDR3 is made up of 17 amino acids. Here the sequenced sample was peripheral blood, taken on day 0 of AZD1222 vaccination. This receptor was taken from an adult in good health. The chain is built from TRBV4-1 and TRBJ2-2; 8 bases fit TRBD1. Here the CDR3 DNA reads TGCGCCAGCAGCCCATCCCTAAGACAGGGGAGCCCCGGGGAGCTGTTTTTT. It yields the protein CASSPSLRQGSPGELFF.